This T cell receptor beta chain was identified during a study of OX40 agonist ivuxolimab in advanced cancers. Study information: The patients' treatment was ivuxolimab, an agonistic anti-OX40 (CD134) antibody. A history of anti-PD-1, anti-PD-L1 or anti-CTLA-4 therapy was acceptable, and over 35% had some. Those enrolled were approximately 78% male, with a mean age of around 55 years and ages from roughly 20 to 85. Study results and caveats: Within 6 weeks, CD4+ and CD8+ blood T cells expanded clonally at 0.1 to 3.0 mg/kg.

Notes on this clone: Its cognate antigen is unknown.

V gave up 1 base and J gave up 6 bases; unmatched junction bases: 10. CDR3 length: 16 amino acids. In germline, CDR1 is LGHNT, CDR2 FRNRAP. Clones were read by immunoSEQ multiplex PCR, and TCRdb kept only the in-frame ones, dropping some. The repertoire consists of more than 50,000 clones, with 75% to 90% occurring once and the leading ten covering under 4.5%. This sequence joins TRBV12-5 and TRBJ2-3, with 7 bases aligning to TRBD1. The source was CD4+ or CD8+ T cells sorted from blood, collected in a trial of the OX40 agonist ivuxolimab. The clonotype comes from an adult with an advanced solid tumor such as melanoma, head and neck, liver or kidney cancer. The CDR3 DNA sequence: TGTGCTAGTGGTTTGGGACAGGGACGCGCCGGGGATACGCAGTATTTT. Its translation: CASGLGQGRAGDTQYF.